What follows describes a single T cell receptor beta chain. This sample is drawn from a study of technical replicates of blood from four donors. This CDR3 has 15 amino acids. The V segment lost 3 bases and the J segment 5 bases; nucleotides outside the gene matches: 8. Germline loops: CDR1 SGHTA, CDR2 FQGNSA. The protocol was immunoSEQ multiplex PCR, while the TCRdb copy is restricted to in-frame clones and leaves out a portion. The table lists tens of thousands of clones, roughly 93% of them singletons. The clonotype originates from a human donor in good health. The gene calls are TRBV7-2 and TRBJ1-1; TRBD1 matches at 8 bases. The sample consisted of T cells isolated from PBMCs. CDR3 loop: CASSLLGQGNTEAFF. In DNA form, the CDR3 reads TGTGCCAGCAGCTTGCTTGGACAGGGCAATACTGAAGCTTTCTTT.